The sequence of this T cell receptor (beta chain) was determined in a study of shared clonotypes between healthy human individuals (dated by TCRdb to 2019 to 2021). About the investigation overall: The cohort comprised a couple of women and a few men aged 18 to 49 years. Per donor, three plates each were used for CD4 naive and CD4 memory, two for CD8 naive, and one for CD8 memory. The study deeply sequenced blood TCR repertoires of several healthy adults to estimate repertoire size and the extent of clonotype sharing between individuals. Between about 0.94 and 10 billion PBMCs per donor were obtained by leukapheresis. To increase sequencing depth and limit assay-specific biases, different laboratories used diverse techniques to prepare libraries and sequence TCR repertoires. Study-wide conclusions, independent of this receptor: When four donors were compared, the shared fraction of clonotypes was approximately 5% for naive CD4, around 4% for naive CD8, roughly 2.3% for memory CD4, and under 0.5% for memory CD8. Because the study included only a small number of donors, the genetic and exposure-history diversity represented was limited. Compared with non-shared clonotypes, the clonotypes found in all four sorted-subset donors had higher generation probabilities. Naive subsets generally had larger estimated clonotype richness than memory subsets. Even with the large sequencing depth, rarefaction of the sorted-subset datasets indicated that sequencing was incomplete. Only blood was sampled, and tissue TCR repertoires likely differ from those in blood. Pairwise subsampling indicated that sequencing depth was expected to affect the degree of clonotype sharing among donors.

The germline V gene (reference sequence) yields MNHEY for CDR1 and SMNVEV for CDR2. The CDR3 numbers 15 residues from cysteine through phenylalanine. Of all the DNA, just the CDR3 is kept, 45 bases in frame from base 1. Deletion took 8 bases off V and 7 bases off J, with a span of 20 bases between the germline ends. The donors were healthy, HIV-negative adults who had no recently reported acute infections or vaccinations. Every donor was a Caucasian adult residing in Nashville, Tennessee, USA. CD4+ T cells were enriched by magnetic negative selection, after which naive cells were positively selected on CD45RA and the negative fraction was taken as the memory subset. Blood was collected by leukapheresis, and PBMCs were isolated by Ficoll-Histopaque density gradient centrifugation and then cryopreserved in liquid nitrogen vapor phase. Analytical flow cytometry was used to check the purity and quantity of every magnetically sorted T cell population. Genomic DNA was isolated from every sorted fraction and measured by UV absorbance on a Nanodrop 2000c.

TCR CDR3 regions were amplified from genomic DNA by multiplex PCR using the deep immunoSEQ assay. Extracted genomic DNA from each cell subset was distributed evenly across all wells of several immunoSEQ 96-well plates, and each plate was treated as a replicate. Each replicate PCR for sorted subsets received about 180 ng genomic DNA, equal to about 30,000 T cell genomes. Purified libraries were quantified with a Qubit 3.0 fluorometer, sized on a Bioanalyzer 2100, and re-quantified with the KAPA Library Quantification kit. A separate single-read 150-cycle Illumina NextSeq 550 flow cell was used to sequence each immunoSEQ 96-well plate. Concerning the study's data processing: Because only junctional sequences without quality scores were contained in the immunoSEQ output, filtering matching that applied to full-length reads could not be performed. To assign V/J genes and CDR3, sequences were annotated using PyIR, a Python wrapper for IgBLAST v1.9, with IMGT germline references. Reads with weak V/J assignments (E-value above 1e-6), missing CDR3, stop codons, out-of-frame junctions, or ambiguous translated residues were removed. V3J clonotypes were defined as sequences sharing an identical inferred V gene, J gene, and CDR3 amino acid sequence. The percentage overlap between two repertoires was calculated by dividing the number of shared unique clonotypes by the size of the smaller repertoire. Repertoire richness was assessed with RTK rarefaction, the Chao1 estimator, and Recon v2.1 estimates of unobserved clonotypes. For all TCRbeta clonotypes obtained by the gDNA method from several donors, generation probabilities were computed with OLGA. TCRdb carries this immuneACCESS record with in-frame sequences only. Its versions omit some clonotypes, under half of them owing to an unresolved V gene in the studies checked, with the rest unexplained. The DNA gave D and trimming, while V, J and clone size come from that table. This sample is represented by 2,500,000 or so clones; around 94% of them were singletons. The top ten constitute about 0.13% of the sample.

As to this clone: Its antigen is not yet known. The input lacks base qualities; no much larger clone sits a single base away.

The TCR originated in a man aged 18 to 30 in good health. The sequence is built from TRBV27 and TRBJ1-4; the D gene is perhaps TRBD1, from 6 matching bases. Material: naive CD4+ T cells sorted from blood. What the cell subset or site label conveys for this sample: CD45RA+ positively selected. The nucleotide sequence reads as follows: TGTGCCAGCGGCCCTCTCGGGCAGGGGAGTGAAAAACTGTTTTTT. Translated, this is CASGPLGQGSEKLFF.